Listed below are T cell receptor beta chains from one sample, sequenced in a study of T cell responses to AZD1222 COVID-19 vaccine. Assay used: immunoSEQ multiplex PCR; TCRdb lists only in-frame clones, some missing. Of over 100,000 clones listed, more than 85% are singletons. Material: peripheral blood, obtained on day 0 of AZD1222 vaccination. These receptors were collected from an adult in good health. The CDR3 runs from the conserved cysteine through the conserved F or W.

TRBJ1-6,TRBV5-6,CASSLTSYSPLHF
TRBJ1-2,TRBV18,CASSPDEANYGYTF
TRBJ2-1,TRBV7-6,CASSSTPGLAYNEQFF
TRBJ2-1,TRBV7-3,CASSLYAGTDTPYNEQFF
TRBJ2-3,TRBV4-1,CASSLPGLGGTDTQYF
TRBJ1-2,TRBV10-3,CAISETGTANYGYTF
TRBJ1-6,TRBV30,CAWKSGSSPLHF
TRBJ1-5,TRBV7-2,CASSLDAGWQPQHF
TRBJ1-2,TRBV3-1/TRBV3-2,CASSQTGQNYGYTF
TRBJ1-5,TRBV27,CASRPGTANNQPQHF
TRBJ2-5,TRBV9,CASSVAGETQYF